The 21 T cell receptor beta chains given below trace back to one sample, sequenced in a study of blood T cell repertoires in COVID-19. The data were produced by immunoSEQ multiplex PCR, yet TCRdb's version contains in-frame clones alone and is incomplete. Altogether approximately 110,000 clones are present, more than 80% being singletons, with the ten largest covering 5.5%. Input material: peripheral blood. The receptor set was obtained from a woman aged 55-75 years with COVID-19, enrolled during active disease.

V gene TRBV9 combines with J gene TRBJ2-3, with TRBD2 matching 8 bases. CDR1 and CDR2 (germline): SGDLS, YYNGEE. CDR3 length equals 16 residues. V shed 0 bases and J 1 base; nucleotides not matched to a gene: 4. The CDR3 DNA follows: TGTGCCAGCAGCGTAGCTACGGGGGGGGGCACAGATACGCAGTATTTT. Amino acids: CASSVATGGGTDTQYF.

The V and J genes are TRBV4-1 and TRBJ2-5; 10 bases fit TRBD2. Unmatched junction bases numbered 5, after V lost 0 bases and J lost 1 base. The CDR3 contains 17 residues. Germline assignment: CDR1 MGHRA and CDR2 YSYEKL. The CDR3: CASSQDQLAGSQETQYF. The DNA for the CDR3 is TGCGCCAGCAGCCAAGACCAACTAGCGGGGAGCCAAGAGACCCAGTACTTC.

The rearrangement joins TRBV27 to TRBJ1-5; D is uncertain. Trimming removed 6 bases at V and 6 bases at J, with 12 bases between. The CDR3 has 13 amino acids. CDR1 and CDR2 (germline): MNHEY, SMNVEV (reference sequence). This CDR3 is CASRMSWSQPQHF. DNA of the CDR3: TGTGCCAGCAGAATGTCTTGGAGTCAGCCCCAGCATTTT.

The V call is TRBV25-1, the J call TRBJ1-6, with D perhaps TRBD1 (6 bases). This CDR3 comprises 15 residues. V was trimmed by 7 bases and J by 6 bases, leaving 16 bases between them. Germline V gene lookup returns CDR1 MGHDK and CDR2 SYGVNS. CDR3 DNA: TGTGCCAGCAATTCAGGGGTGTCCCTTAATTCACCCCTCCACTTT. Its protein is CASNSGVSLNSPLHF.

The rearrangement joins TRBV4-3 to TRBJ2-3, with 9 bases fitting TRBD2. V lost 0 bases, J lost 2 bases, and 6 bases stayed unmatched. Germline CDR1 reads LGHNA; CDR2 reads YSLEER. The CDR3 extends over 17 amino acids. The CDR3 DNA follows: TGCGCCAGCAGCCAAGATAGGGCGGGGGGGCCCACAGATACGCAGTATTTT. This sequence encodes CASSQDRAGGPTDTQYF.

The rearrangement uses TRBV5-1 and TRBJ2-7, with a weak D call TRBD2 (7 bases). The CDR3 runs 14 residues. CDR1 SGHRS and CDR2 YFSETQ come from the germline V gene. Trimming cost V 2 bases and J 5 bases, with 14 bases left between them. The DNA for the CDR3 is TGCGCCAGCAGCTTTGGCGGGGGCGAGGACGAGCAGTACTTC. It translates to CASSFGGGEDEQYF.

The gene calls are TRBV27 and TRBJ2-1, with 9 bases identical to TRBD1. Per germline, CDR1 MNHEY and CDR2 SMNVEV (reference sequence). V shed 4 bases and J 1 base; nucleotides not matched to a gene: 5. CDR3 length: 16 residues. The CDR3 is CASSSYRGRSYNEQFF. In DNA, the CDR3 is TGTGCCAGCAGTTCATACAGGGGGCGATCCTACAATGAGCAGTTCTTC.

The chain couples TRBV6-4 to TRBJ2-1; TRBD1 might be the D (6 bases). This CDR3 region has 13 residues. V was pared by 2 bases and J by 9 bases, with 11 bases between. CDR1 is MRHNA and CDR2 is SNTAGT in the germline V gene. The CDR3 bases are TGTGCCAGCAGTGACGAGGGGGTCGGTGAGCAGTTCTTC. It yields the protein CASSDEGVGEQFF.

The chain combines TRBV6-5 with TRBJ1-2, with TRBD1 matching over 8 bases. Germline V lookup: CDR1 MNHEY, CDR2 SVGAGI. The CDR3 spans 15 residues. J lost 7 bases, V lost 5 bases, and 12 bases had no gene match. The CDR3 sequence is CASSTDSTGVVGYTF. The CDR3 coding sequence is TGTGCCAGCAGTACCGACTCGACAGGGGTCGTTGGCTACACCTTC.

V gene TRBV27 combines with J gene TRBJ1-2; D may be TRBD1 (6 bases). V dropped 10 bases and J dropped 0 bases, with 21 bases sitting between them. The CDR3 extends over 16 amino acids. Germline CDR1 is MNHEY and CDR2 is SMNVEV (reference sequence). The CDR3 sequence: CATGGGTGSTNYGYTF. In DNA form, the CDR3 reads TGTGCCACCGGGGGGGGAACAGGGTCTACTAACTATGGCTACACCTTC.

CDR3 DNA: TGTGCCAGCAGGTCCACAGGGACGGTAAATCAGCCCCAGCATTTT. Its translation is CASRSTGTVNQPQHF. The V call is TRBV6-5, the J call TRBJ1-5; tentative D call: TRBD1 (6 bases). This CDR3 is built from 15 residues. V lost 6 bases and J 4 bases, leaving 16 bases between the germline ends. The germline CDR1 and CDR2 sequences are MNHEY and SVGAGI.

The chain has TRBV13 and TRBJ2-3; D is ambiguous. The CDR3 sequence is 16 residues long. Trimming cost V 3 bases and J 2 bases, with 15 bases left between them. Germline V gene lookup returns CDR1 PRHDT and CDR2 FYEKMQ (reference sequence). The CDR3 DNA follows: TGTGCCAGCAGCTTGAGGATCGGCAGCTTCACAGATACGCAGTATTTT. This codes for CASSLRIGSFTDTQYF.

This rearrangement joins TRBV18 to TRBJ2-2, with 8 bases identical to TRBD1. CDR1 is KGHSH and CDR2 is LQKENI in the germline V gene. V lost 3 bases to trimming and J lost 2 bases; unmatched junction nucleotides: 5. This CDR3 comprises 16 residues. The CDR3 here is CASSPTGTGNTGELFF. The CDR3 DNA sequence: TGTGCCAGCTCACCCACTGGGACAGGAAACACCGGGGAGCTGTTTTTT.

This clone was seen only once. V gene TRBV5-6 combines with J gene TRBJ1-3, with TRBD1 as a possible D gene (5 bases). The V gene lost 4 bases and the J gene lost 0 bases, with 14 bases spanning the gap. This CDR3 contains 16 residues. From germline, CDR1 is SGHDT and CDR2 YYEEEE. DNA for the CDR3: TGTGCCAGCAGCCCGTGGGGCGCTCGCTCTGGAAACACCATATATTTT. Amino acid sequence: CASSPWGARSGNTIYF.

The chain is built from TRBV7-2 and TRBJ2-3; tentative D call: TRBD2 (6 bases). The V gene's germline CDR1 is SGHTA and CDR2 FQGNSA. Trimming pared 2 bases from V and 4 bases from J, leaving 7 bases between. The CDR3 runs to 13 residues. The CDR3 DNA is TGTGCCAGCAGCTTACGCGGGGCAGATACGCAGTATTTT. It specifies CASSLRGADTQYF.

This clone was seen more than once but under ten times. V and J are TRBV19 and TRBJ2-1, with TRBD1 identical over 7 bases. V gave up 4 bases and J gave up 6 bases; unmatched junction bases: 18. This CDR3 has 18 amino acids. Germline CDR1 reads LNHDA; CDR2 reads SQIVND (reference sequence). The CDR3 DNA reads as TGTGCCAGTAGTAAAAGACCGGCAGGGGGTCCTGTTGGCAATGAGCAGTTCTTC. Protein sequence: CASSKRPAGGPVGNEQFF.

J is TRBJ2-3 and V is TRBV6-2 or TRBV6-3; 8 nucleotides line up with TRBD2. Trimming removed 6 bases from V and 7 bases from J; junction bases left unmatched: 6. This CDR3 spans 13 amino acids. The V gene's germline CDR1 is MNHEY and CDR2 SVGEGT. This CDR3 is CASSSAGGNTQYF. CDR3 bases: TGTGCCAGCAGCTCCGCGGGGGGTAATACGCAGTATTTT.

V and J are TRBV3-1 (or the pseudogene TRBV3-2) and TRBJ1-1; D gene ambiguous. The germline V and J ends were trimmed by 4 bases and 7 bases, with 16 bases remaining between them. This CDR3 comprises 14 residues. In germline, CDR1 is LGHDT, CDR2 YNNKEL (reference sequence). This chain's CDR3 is CASSRPYGQDEAFF. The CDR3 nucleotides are TGTGCCAGCAGCCGACCCTATGGGCAGGATGAAGCTTTCTTT.

For the CDR3, the DNA is TGTGCCAGCAGGGCGGACAGTTCTAACTATGGCTACACCTTC. Protein product: CASRADSSNYGYTF. This chain uses TRBV2 with TRBJ1-2, with a possible D match to TRBD1 (6 bases). The germline V gene has CDR1 SNHLY and CDR2 FYNNEI. This CDR3 has 14 residues. V dropped 6 bases and J dropped 0 bases, with 11 bases sitting between them.

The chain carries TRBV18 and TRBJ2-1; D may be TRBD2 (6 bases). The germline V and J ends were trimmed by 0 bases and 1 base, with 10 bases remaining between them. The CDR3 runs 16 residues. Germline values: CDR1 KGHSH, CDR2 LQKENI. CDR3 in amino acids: CASSPPGGGSYNEQFF. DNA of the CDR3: TGTGCCAGCTCACCACCGGGGGGAGGATCCTACAATGAGCAGTTCTTC.

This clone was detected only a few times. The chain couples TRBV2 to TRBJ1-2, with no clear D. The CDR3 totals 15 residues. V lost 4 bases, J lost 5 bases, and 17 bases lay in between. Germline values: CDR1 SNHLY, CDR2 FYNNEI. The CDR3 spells CASSVPTENLYGYTF. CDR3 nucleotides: TGTGCCAGCAGTGTCCCGACGGAGAACTTATATGGCTACACCTTC. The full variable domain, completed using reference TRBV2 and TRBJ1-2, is EPEVTQTPSHQVTQMGQEVILRCVPISNHLYFYWYRQILGQKVEFLVSFYNNEISEKSEIFDDQFSVERPDGSNFTLKIRSTKLEDSAMYFCASSVPTENLYGYTFGSGTRLTVV.